This entry describes one T cell receptor (beta chain). Per the authors' pipeline: Quantification of nucleated cells was approximated via reference gene primer amplification. Method: immunoSEQ multiplex PCR; TCRdb's copy keeps in-frame clones and lacks some. The D gene and trimming were derived from the DNA, and the V and J assignments and clone size from that table. This table holds about 160,000 clones, 70% to 80% found once. The data stem from a study of blood T cell repertoires in COVID-19. Study details: COVID-19 samples, acute and convalescent, were from the United States, Italy and Spain. Sources were T cells, B-cell-depleted T cells, or PBMCs; the material itself was cDNA or gDNA.

The sequenced sample consisted of peripheral blood. The TCR sequence derives from a man in his fifties or sixties with acute or convalescent COVID-19.

The CDR3 reads CATSRAVQGETEAFF. CDR3 bases: TGTGCCACCAGCAGAGCGGTTCAGGGTGAGACTGAAGCTTTCTTT. The chain combines TRBV15 with TRBJ1-1; the D gene is possibly TRBD1 (5 bases). The CDR3 is 15 amino acids. Germline lookup yields CDR1 LNHNV and CDR2 YYDKDF (reference sequence). Trimming pared 1 base from V and 5 bases from J, leaving 14 bases between.